This entry lists 6 T cell receptor beta chains sequenced from one sample in a study of post-analysis software for immune sequencing data. Study-level points and caveats: TRBV segments more frequent in patients than in controls numbered about five and included TRBV5-6, TRBV5-1 and TRBV20-1.

The TCR beta cDNA libraries carried unique molecular identifiers. Each CDR3 protein gets one entry after TCRdb re-called the PCR reads with MiXCR. The sample yields some 260,000 distinct CDR3 sequences, 36% seen once. Their antigens remain unidentified. Sample: blood. Every receptor here comes from a girl aged 10 to 17 with multiple sclerosis.

A word on this clonotype: A much larger clone lies one base from this, so it may be a read error. CDR3 nucleotide sequence: TGTGCCGGCAGTGCCGGACTAGGCGAGCAGTACTTC. This sequence encodes CAGSAGLGEQYF. The rearrangement links TRBV6-2 or TRBV6-3 to TRBJ2-7, with 7 bases matching TRBD2. This CDR3 is built from 12 residues. Germline values: CDR1 MNHEY, CDR2 SVGEGT.

The chain combines TRBV24-1 with TRBJ2-4, with D possibly matching TRBD1 (5 bases). The better agreement between TRBJ2-7 and the DNA end casts doubt on the J call. The length of the CDR3 is 12 residues. The germline V gene encodes CDR1 KGHDR and CDR2 SFDVKD. In DNA form, the CDR3 reads TGTGCCACCATTTCATCCCAGGGCGAGCAGTACTTC. It codes for CATISSQGEQYF.

The V call is TRBV19, the J call TRBJ1-5; a possible D gene is TRBD1 (5 bases). With 3 bases removed from V and 1 base from J, the gap between germline ends came to 10 bases. This CDR3 has 15 residues. Germline V lookup: CDR1 LNHDA, CDR2 SQIVND (reference sequence). The CDR3 reads CASSIAGLSNQPQHF. The CDR3 DNA reads TGTGCCAGTAGTATTGCAGGGCTCAGCAATCAGCCCCAGCATTTT.

In this sample, this clonotype turned up many times. The chain has TRBV9 and TRBJ2-4; 14 bases align to TRBD2. From germline, CDR1 is SGDLS and CDR2 YYNGEE. The CDR3 has 18 amino acids. The J segment lost 1 base and the V segment lost 4 bases, leaving 7 bases of the junction unmatched. The CDR3 DNA sequence: TGTGCCAGCAGCACGGGACTAGCGGGAGTTGGGGCCAAAAACATTCAGTACTTC. This gives the protein CASSTGLAGVGAKNIQYF.

Of note for this clonotype: A junction boundary mismatches the germline segment, possibly from a read error. The rearrangement uses TRBV3-1 and TRBJ2-1, with TRBD2 identical over 10 bases. The CDR3 consists of 15 residues. Germline CDR1 LGHDT, CDR2 YNNKEL (reference sequence). The CDR3 here is CASSRSGREVNERFF. DNA for the CDR3: TGTGCCAGCAGCCGAAGCGGGAGGGAGGTAAATGAGCGGTTCTTC.

This clonotype came up a few times. V is TRBV12-3 or TRBV12-4 and J is TRBJ1-5; D gene ambiguous. The CDR3 spans 13 residues. V shed 3 bases and J shed 6 bases, with 9 bases lying between them. The CDR3 DNA follows: TGTGCCAGCAGTTTGGATTGGATTCAGCCCCAGCATTTT. Translated: CASSLDWIQPQHF.